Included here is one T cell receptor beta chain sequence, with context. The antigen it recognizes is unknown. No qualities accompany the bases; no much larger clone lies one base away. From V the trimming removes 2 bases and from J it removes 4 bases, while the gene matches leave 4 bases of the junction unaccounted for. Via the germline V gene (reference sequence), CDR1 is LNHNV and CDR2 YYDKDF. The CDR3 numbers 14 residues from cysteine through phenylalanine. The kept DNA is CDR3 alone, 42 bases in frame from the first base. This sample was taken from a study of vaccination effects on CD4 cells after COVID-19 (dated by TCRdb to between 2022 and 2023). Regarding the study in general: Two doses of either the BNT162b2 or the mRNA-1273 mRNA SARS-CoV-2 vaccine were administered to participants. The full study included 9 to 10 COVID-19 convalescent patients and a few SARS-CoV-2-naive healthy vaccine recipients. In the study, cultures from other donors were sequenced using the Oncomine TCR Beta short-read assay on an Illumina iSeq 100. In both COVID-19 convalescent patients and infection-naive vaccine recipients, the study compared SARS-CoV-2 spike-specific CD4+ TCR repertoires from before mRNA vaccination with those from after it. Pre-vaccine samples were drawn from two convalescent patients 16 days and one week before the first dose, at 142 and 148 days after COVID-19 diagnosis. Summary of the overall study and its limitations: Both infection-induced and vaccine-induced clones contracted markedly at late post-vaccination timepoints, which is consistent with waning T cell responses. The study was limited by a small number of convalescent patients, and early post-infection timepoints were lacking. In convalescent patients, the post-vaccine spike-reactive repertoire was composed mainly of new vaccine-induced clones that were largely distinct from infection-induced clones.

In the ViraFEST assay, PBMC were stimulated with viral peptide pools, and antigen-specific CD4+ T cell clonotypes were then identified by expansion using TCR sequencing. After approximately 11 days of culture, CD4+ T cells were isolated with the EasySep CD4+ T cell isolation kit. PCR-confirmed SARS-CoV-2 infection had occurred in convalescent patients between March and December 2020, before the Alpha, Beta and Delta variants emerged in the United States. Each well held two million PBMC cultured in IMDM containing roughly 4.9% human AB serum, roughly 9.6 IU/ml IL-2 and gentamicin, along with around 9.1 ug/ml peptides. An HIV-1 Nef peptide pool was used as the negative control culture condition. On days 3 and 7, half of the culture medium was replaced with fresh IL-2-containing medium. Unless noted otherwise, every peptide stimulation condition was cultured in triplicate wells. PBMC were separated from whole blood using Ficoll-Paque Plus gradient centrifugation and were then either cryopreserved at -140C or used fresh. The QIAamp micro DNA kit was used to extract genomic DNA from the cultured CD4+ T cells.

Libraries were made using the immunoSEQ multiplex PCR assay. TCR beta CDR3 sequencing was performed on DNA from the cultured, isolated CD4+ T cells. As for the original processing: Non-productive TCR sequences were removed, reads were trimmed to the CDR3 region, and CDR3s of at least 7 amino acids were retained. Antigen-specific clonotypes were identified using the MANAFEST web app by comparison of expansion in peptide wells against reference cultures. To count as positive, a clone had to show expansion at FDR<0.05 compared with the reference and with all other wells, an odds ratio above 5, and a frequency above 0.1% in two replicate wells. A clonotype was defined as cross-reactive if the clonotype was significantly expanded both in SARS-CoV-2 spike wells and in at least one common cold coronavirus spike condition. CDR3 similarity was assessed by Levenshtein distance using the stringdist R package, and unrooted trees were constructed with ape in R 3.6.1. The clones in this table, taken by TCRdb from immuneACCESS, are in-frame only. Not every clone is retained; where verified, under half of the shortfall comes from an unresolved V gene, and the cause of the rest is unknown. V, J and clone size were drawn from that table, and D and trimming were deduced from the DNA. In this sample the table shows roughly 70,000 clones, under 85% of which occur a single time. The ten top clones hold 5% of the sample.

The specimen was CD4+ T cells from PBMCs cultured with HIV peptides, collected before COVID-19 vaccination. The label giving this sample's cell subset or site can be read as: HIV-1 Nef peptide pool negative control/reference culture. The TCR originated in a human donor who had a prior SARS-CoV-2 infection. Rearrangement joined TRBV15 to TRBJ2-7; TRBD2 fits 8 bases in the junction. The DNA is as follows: TGTGCCACCAGCAGAAGCGGGGGCCTTTACGAGCAGTACTTC. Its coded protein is CATSRSGGLYEQYF.